This T cell receptor (beta chain) comes out of a study of cytomegalovirus exposure and HLA in healthy donors. Across the study: Genotyping showed roughly 83% of a few hundred donors falling in the Caucasian-associated ancestry cluster.

The germline gives CDR1 SGHRS, CDR2 YFSETQ. V lost 3 bases and J lost 5; bases outside the gene matches: 8. This CDR3 contains 17 residues. PCR amplification relied on 60 Vbeta primers (plus 13 Jbeta primers). Assay: immunoSEQ multiplex PCR; the TCRdb copy retains only in-frame clones and omits some. This sample has 150,000 to 250,000 clones, with 75% to 85% found just once. The sequence derives from a woman aged 45 to 65 in good health and CMV-seronegative. Sequencing input: PBMCs. The rearrangement joins TRBV5-1 to TRBJ2-1; 13 nucleotides agree with TRBD2. In DNA, the CDR3 is TGCGCCAGCAGCTCACTAGCGGGAGGGCCGGGGAACAATGAGCAGTTCTTC. It codes for CASSSLAGGPGNNEQFF.